The source of this T cell receptor beta chain is a study of CXCR3-negative and CXCR3-positive naive CD8 T cells (dated by TCRdb to about 2019). Notes on the research overall: In total, some 140 million TRB reads were obtained, which works out to roughly 1.5 +/- 0.3 million reads per library. The diversity and physicochemical repertoire analyses included eleven to twelve donors pooled from two independent experiments. For the TRBV-TRBJ cluster analysis, the naive subsets came from 5 donors, while the memory cells came from 3 donors.

CDR1 is given as SEHNR and CDR2 as FQNEAQ, both from the germline V gene (reference sequence). Taken from cysteine to phenylalanine, the CDR3 has 14 residues. Only the protein is on record. Each CD8+ T cell subset was flow-sorted in triplicate, with 300,000 or so cells per subset placed directly into RLT lysis buffer. To exclude memory contaminants, naive CD8+ T cells were stringently defined as CD45RO-CCR7+CD27+CD95-. Peripheral blood mononuclear cells were isolated from buffy coats using standard density gradient centrifugation. A FACSAria III was used to flow-sort naive CXCR3-negative and CXCR3-positive CD8+ T cells. An RNeasy Mini Kit was used to extract total RNA from the sorted cells. As to this clonotype: What this receptor recognizes is not known.

What the work shows at the level of the full study, not this receptor alone: Because surface CD5, which is linked to self-reactivity in mice, was comparable between the naive subsets, TCR interaction strength was also inferred from TRB CDR3 physicochemical properties. Similar TRBV-TRBJ usage was shown by naive CXCR3-negative and CXCR3-positive cells from the same donor, whereas distinct patterns were shown by memory cells. Compared with CXCR3-negative naive cells, CXCR3-positive naive cells had TRB CDR3s with higher hydrophobicity (lower Kidera factor 4), lower energy, and higher strength and volume indices. Both naive subsets had comparably high repertoire diversity, while memory CD8+ T cells had much lower repertoire diversity. Freshly isolated PBMCs were used for most assays because CXCR3 expression went down partially after cryopreservation.

The data were produced on a NextSeq 550. The Human TCR Profiling Kit (MiLaboratory) was used to make UMI-labeled 5' RACE TRB cDNA libraries. The full amount of extracted RNA was used for cDNA synthesis, and the full amount of resulting cDNA was used for PCR amplification. Libraries were prepared in parallel using an identical number of PCR cycles. The study's processing was this. With a requirement of at least two reads per UMI, MIGEC and MiXCR extracted about 50,000 +/- 10,000 unique UMI-labeled TRB cDNA molecules per library. Each library averaged about 38,000 +/- 11,000 functional in-frame TRB CDR3 nucleotide clonotypes without stop codons. After downsampling to 5000 UMI-labeled TRB molecules per sample, diversity metrics, including normalized Shannon-Wiener and Chao1, were computed in VDJtools. For the central five CDR3 residues, VDJtools calculated physicochemical properties weighted by clonotype size, namely interaction energy, strength, volume and Kidera factor 4. TCRdb reprocessed the reads and provides one entry for every CDR3 protein sequence; no DNA is given. The V and J calls follow TCRdb's processing rather than the paper's. The table kept for this sample lists 150,000 or so distinct CDR3 sequences. The ten largest account for 0.49% of the sample.

This clonotype originated in a human donor in good health. Some clones in this sample may be carry-over from other donors' samples. Sequencing input: naive CXCR3- CD8+ T cells from blood. The sample's cell subset or site label, decoded: CD45RO-CCR7+CD27+CD95- naive CD8+ T cells lacking CXCR3 (TNR3-). The chain employs TRBV7-9 and TRBJ2-1; TCRdb outputs TRBD1, but without DNA this stays unchecked. The CDR3 corresponds to CASTRGSAYNEQFF.